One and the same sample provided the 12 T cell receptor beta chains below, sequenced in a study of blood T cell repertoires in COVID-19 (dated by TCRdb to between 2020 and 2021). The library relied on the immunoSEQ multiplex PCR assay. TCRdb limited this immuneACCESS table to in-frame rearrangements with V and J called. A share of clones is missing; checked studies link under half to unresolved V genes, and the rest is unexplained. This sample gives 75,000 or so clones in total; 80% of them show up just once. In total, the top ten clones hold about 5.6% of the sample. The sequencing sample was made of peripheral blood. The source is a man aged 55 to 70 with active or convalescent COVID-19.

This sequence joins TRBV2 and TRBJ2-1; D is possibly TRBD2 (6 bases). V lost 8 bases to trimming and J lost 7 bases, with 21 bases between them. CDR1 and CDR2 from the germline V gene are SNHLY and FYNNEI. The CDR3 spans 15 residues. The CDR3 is CASSALRGGRNEQFF. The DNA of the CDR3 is TGTGCCAGCTCTGCTCTGCGGGGCGGTAGAAATGAGCAGTTCTTC.

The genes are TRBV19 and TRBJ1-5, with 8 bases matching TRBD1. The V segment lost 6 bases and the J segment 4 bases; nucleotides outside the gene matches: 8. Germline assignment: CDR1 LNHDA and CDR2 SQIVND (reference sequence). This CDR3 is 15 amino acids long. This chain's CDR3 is CASSTGQGGNQPQHF. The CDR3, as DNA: TGTGCCAGTAGCACCGGACAGGGAGGGAATCAGCCCCAGCATTTT.

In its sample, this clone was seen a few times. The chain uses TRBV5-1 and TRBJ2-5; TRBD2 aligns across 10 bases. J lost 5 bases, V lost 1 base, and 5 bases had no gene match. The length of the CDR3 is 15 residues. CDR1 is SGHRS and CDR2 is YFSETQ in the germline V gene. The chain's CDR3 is CASSLISGGGETQYF. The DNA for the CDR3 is TGCGCCAGCAGCTTGATAAGCGGGGGGGGCGAGACCCAGTACTTC.

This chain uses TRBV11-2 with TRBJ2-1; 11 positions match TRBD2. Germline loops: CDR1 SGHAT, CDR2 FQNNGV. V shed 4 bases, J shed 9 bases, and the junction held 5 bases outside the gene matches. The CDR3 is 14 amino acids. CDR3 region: CASSYSGGAFEQFF. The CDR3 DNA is TGTGCCAGCAGCTATAGCGGGGGGGCGTTTGAGCAGTTCTTC.

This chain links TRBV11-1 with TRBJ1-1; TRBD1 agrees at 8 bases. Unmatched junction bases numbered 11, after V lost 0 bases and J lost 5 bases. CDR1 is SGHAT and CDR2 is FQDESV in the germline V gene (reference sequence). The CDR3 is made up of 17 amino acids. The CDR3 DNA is TGTGCCAGCAGCTTAGCACCCCGGGCAGGGGGCACGACTGAAGCTTTCTTT. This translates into CASSLAPRAGGTTEAFF.

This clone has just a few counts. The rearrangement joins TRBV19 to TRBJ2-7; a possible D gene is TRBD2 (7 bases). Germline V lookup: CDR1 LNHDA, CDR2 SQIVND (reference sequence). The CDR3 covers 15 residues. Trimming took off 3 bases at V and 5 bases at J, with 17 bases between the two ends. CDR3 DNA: TGTGCCAGTAGTATGGCGGGGGCTCCGAAAGACGAGCAGTACTTC. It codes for CASSMAGAPKDEQYF.

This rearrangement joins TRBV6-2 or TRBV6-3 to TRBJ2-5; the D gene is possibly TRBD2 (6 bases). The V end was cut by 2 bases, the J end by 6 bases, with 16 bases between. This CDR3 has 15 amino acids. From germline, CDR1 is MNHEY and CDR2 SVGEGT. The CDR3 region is CASSYGPGVLQTQYF. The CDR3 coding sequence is TGTGCCAGCAGTTACGGCCCGGGGGTGCTTCAGACCCAGTACTTC.

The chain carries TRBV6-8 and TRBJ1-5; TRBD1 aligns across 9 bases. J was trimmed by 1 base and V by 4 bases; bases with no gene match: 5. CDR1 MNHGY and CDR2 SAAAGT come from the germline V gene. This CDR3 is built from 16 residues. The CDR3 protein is CASSSQGAVSNQPQHF. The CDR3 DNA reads TGTGCCAGCAGTTCACAGGGGGCTGTCAGCAATCAGCCCCAGCATTTT.

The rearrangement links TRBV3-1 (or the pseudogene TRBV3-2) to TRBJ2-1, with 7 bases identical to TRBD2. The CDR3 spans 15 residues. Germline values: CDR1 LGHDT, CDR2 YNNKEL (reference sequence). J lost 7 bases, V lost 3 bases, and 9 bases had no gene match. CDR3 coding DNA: TGTGCCAGCAGCCACCCCACTAGCGTCGGGAATGAGCAGTTCTTC. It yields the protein CASSHPTSVGNEQFF.

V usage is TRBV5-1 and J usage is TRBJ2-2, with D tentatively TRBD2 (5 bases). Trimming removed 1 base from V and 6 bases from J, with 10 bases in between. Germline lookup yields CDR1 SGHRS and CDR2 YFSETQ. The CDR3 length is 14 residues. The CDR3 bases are TGCGCCAGCAGCTTGTCCCGGGGTGCCGGGGAGCTGTTTTTT. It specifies CASSLSRGAGELFF.

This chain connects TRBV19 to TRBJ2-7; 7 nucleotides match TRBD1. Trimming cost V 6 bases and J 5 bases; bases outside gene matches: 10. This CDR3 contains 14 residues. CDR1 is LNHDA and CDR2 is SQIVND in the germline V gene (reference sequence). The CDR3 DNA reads TGTGCCAGTAGCCTAGGGACAGTCAAGGACGAGCAGTACTTC. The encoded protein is CASSLGTVKDEQYF.

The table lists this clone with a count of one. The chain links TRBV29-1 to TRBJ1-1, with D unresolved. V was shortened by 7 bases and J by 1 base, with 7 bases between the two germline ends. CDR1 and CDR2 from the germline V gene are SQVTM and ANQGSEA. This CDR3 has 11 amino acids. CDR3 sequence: CSGLRNTEAFF. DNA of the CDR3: TGCAGCGGACTTCGGAACACTGAAGCTTTCTTT. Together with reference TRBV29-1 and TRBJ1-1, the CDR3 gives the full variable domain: SAVISQKPSRDICQRGTSLTIQCQVDSQVTMMFWYRQQPGQSLTLIATANQGSEATYESGFVIDKFPISRPNLTFSTLTVSNMSPEDSSIYLCSGLRNTEAFFGQGTRLTVV.